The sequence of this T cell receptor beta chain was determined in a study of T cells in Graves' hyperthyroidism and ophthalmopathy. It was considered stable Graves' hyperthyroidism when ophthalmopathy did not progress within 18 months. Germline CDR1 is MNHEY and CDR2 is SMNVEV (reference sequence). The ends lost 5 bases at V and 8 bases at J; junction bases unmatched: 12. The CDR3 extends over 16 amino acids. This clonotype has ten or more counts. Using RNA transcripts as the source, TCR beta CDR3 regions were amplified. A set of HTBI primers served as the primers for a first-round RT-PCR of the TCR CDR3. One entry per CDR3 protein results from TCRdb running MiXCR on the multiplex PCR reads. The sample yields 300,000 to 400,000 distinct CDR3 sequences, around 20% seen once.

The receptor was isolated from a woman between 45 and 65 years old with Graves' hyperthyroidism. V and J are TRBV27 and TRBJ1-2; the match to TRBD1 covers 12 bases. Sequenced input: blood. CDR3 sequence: CASSPFAGQGARGYTF. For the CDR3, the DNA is TGTGCCAGCAGTCCATTCGCGGGACAGGGGGCTCGGGGCTACACCTTC.